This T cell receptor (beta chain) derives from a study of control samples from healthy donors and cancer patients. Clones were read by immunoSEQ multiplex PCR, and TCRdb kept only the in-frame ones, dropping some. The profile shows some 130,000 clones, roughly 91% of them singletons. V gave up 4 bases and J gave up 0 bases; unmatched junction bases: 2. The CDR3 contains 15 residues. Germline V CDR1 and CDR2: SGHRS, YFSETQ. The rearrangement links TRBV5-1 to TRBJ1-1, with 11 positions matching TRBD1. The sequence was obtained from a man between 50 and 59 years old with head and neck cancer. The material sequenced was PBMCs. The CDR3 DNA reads TGCGCCAGCAGCCGGGGACAGGGGGTGAACACTGAAGCTTTCTTT. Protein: CASSRGQGVNTEAFF.